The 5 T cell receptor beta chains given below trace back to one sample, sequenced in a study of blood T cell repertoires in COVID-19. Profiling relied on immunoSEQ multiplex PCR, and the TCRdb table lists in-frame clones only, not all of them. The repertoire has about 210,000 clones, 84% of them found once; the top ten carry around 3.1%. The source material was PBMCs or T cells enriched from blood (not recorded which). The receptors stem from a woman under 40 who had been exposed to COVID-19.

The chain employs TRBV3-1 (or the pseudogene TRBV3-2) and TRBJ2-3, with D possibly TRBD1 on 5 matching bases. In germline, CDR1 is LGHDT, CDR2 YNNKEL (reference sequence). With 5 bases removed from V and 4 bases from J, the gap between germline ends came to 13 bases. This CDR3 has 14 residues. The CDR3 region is CASSEGASPDTQYF. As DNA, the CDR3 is TGTGCCAGCAGCGAAGGGGCAAGCCCAGATACGCAGTATTTT.

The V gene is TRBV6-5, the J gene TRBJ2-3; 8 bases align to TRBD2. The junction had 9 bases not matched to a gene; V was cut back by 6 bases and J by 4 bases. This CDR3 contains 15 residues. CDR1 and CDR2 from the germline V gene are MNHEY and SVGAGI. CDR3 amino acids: CASRRPLSGADTQYF. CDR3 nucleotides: TGTGCCAGCAGACGACCACTTAGCGGGGCAGATACGCAGTATTTT.

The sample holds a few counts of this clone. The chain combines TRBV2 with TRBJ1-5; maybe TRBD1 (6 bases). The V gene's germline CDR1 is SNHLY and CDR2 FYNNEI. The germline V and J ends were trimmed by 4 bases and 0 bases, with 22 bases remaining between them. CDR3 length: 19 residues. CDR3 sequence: CASSAGSRTEHYSNQPQHF. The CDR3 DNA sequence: TGTGCCAGCAGTGCTGGAAGTCGGACAGAACATTATAGCAATCAGCCCCAGCATTTT.

The CDR3 spells CASSPRGGPGDTQYF. Written as DNA, the CDR3 is TGTGCCAGCAGCCCCCGGGGGGGGCCGGGAGATACGCAGTATTTT. The chain employs TRBV7-6 and TRBJ2-3; 8 bases are shared with TRBD2. This CDR3 comprises 15 residues. After removal of 5 bases from V and 5 bases from J, the junction contained 9 bases not matched to a gene. CDR1 and CDR2 (germline): SGHVS, FNYEAQ.

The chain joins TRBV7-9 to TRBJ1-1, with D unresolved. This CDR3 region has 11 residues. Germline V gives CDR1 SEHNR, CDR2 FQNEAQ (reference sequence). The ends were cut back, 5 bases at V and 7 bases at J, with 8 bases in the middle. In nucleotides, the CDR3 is TGTGCCAGCAGCGTGGGGAGTGAAGCTTTCTTT. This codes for CASSVGSEAFF.